This is a list of T cell receptor beta chains from one sample in a study of blood T cell repertoires in COVID-19. The table came from immunoSEQ multiplex PCR; TCRdb's copy has only in-frame clones and leaves some out. This table has over 110,000 clones, more than 60% appearing once. The sequencing sample was made of peripheral blood. The source is a man older than 75 with acute or convalescent COVID-19. The CDR3 runs from the conserved cysteine through the conserved F or W. The order of the fields is V gene, clone size, J gene, D gene, CDR3 protein, CDR3 DNA. D genes are given only for firm matches. Size values are once, few and many counts, or a class for expanded clones, and some rows have none.

v_gene: TRBV20-1; abundance: .; j_gene: TRBJ2-3; d_gene: .; CDR3aa: CSASRVGGRTDTQYF; CDR3nt: TGCAGTGCTAGTCGGGTGGGGGGGCGGACAGATACGCAGTATTTT
v_gene: TRBV6-4; abundance: .; j_gene: TRBJ2-3; d_gene: TRBD2; CDR3aa: CASSPTSGGADTQYF; CDR3nt: TGTGCCAGCAGCCCGACTAGCGGGGGGGCAGATACGCAGTATTTT
v_gene: TRBV6-5; abundance: .; j_gene: TRBJ2-7; d_gene: TRBD2; CDR3aa: CASSNREAPWDEQYF; CDR3nt: TGTGCCAGCAGTAACCGGGAGGCCCCCTGGGACGAGCAGTACTTC
v_gene: TRBV2; abundance: .; j_gene: TRBJ1-5; d_gene: .; CDR3aa: CASSTSRDRGPQHF; CDR3nt: TGTGCCAGCAGTACAAGCCGCGACCGGGGGCCCCAGCATTTT
v_gene: TRBV18; abundance: .; j_gene: TRBJ1-1; d_gene: .; CDR3aa: CASSPPWGGSTEAFF; CDR3nt: TGTGCCAGCTCACCACCGTGGGGAGGTTCCACTGAAGCTTTCTTT
v_gene: TRBV18; abundance: .; j_gene: TRBJ1-1; d_gene: TRBD1; CDR3aa: CASSPVTGGSTEAFF; CDR3nt: TGTGCCAGCTCACCAGTGACAGGGGGTAGCACTGAAGCTTTCTTT
v_gene: TRBV5-1; abundance: .; j_gene: TRBJ2-5; d_gene: .; CDR3aa: CASSINREGETQYF; CDR3nt: TGCGCCAGCAGCATTAACAGGGAGGGAGAGACCCAGTACTTC
v_gene: TRBV28; abundance: .; j_gene: TRBJ1-4; d_gene: TRBD1; CDR3aa: CATRSGTGDPNEKLFF; CDR3nt: TGTGCCACCCGAAGTGGGACAGGGGACCCTAATGAAAAACTGTTTTTT
v_gene: TRBV2; abundance: .; j_gene: TRBJ1-3; d_gene: .; CDR3aa: CASSPLSSGNTIYF; CDR3nt: TGTGCCAGCAGCCCACTGAGCTCTGGAAACACCATATATTTT
v_gene: TRBV18; abundance: .; j_gene: TRBJ1-5; d_gene: .; CDR3aa: CASSQVGQANQPQHF; CDR3nt: TGTGCCAGCTCACAAGTCGGTCAGGCCAATCAGCCCCAGCATTTT
v_gene: TRBV9; abundance: .; j_gene: TRBJ2-5; d_gene: TRBD1; CDR3aa: CASSPRGRETQYF; CDR3nt: TGTGCCAGCAGCCCCAGGGGGCGGGAGACCCAGTACTTC
v_gene: TRBV24-1; abundance: once; j_gene: TRBJ1-5; d_gene: .; CDR3aa: CATKKGGRDDQPQHF; CDR3nt: TGTGCCACCAAAAAGGGAGGGAGGGACGATCAGCCCCAGCATTTT
v_gene: TRBV5-1; abundance: .; j_gene: TRBJ1-6; d_gene: .; CDR3aa: CASSLVPSSDSYNSPLHF; CDR3nt: TGCGCCAGCAGCTTGGTCCCCAGTTCCGACTCCTATAATTCACCCCTCCACTTT
v_gene: TRBV5-4; abundance: .; j_gene: TRBJ1-4; d_gene: .; CDR3aa: CASSLGGAANEKLFF; CDR3nt: TGTGCCAGCAGCTTAGGGGGGGCAGCTAATGAAAAACTGTTTTTT
v_gene: TRBV7-3; abundance: once; j_gene: TRBJ2-3; d_gene: .; CDR3aa: CASSLMGSTDTQYF; CDR3nt: TGTGCCAGCAGCTTAATGGGCAGCACAGATACGCAGTATTTT
v_gene: TRBV7-8; abundance: .; j_gene: TRBJ2-1; d_gene: .; CDR3aa: CASSPITAYNEQFF; CDR3nt: TGTGCCAGCAGCCCTATCACTGCCTACAATGAGCAGTTCTTC
v_gene: TRBV7-9; abundance: once; j_gene: TRBJ2-7; d_gene: .; CDR3aa: CASSSATDYEQYF; CDR3nt: TGTGCCAGCAGCTCCGCGACAGACTACGAGCAGTACTTC
v_gene: TRBV2; abundance: few; j_gene: TRBJ1-2; d_gene: .; CDR3aa: CASTEIVSGSGYTF; CDR3nt: TGTGCCAGCACAGAAATAGTGTCAGGGTCTGGCTACACCTTC
v_gene: TRBV28; abundance: .; j_gene: TRBJ2-5; d_gene: TRBD2; CDR3aa: CASSLSSGGPEVQETQYF; CDR3nt: TGTGCCAGCAGTTTATCTAGCGGGGGGCCGGAGGTACAAGAGACCCAGTACTTC
v_gene: TRBV28; abundance: .; j_gene: TRBJ1-4; d_gene: .; CDR3aa: CASSLLSRGGEKLFF; CDR3nt: TGTGCCAGCAGTTTATTGTCCAGGGGTGGTGAAAAACTGTTTTTT
v_gene: TRBV19; abundance: .; j_gene: TRBJ1-2; d_gene: .; CDR3aa: CASSDPGLVGYTF; CDR3nt: TGTGCCAGTAGTGACCCAGGGTTGGTTGGCTACACCTTC
v_gene: TRBV10-2; abundance: .; j_gene: TRBJ1-2; d_gene: .; CDR3aa: CASSESARQPTNYGYTF; CDR3nt: TGCGCCAGCAGTGAGTCGGCTAGACAGCCGACTAACTATGGCTACACCTTC
v_gene: TRBV27; abundance: .; j_gene: TRBJ1-1; d_gene: TRBD1; CDR3aa: CASQGDAEAFF; CDR3nt: TGTGCCAGTCAGGGGGACGCTGAAGCTTTCTTT
v_gene: TRBV4-3; abundance: .; j_gene: TRBJ2-1; d_gene: TRBD1; CDR3aa: CASSQDKSGTGFFNEQFF; CDR3nt: TGCGCCAGCAGCCAAGATAAATCCGGGACAGGGTTTTTCAATGAGCAGTTCTTC
v_gene: TRBV6-1; abundance: .; j_gene: TRBJ1-5; d_gene: .; CDR3aa: CASSEGPNQPQHF; CDR3nt: TGTGCCAGCAGTGAGGGGCCAAATCAGCCCCAGCATTTT
v_gene: TRBV19; abundance: .; j_gene: TRBJ1-6; d_gene: TRBD1; CDR3aa: CASSQTGTGVLYSPLHF; CDR3nt: TGTGCCAGTAGCCAAACCGGGACAGGGGTACTATACTCACCCCTCCACTTT
v_gene: TRBV7-3; abundance: .; j_gene: TRBJ1-4; d_gene: .; CDR3aa: CASSLFPASGDGLKLFF; CDR3nt: TGTGCCAGCAGCTTATTCCCCGCTAGCGGGGACGGTTTAAAACTGTTTTTT
v_gene: TRBV4-3; abundance: .; j_gene: TRBJ1-2; d_gene: .; CDR3aa: CASSQDFRQTAYGYTF; CDR3nt: TGCGCCAGCAGCCAAGATTTCAGACAGACCGCCTATGGCTACACCTTC
v_gene: TRBV2; abundance: .; j_gene: TRBJ2-1; d_gene: .; CDR3aa: CASMETNYNEQFF; CDR3nt: TGTGCCAGCATGGAGACTAACTATAATGAGCAGTTCTTC
v_gene: TRBV19; abundance: few; j_gene: TRBJ1-5; d_gene: .; CDR3aa: CASTGQLRDQPQHF; CDR3nt: TGTGCCAGTACGGGACAACTCCGCGATCAGCCCCAGCATTTT
v_gene: TRBV5-1; abundance: .; j_gene: TRBJ2-3; d_gene: TRBD2; CDR3aa: CASSTLAGGPDTQYF; CDR3nt: TGCGCCAGCAGCACACTAGCGGGGGGCCCAGATACGCAGTATTTT
v_gene: TRBV5-4; abundance: .; j_gene: TRBJ2-1; d_gene: .; CDR3aa: CASSLAHRTVGNEQFF; CDR3nt: TGTGCCAGCAGCTTGGCGCATCGGACAGTGGGAAATGAGCAGTTCTTC
v_gene: TRBV24-1; abundance: .; j_gene: TRBJ2-7; d_gene: TRBD1; CDR3aa: CATSDTGTGGSEQYF; CDR3nt: TGTGCCACCAGTGATACCGGGACAGGGGGCTCCGAGCAGTACTTC
v_gene: TRBV9; abundance: .; j_gene: TRBJ1-2; d_gene: .; CDR3aa: CASSSTGNGYTF; CDR3nt: TGTGCCAGCAGCTCTACAGGAAATGGCTACACCTTC
v_gene: TRBV5-6; abundance: once; j_gene: TRBJ1-4; d_gene: .; CDR3aa: CASSWTGSQDEKLFF; CDR3nt: TGTGCCAGCAGCTGGACGGGATCTCAGGATGAAAAACTGTTTTTT
v_gene: TRBV11-2; abundance: .; j_gene: TRBJ2-3; d_gene: TRBD1; CDR3aa: CASSLEDRFGVTQYF; CDR3nt: TGTGCCAGCAGCTTAGAGGACAGGTTTGGGGTTACGCAGTATTTT
v_gene: TRBV18; abundance: .; j_gene: TRBJ2-7; d_gene: .; CDR3aa: CASSYNSDYEQYF; CDR3nt: TGTGCCAGCTCGTACAATTCTGACTACGAGCAGTACTTC